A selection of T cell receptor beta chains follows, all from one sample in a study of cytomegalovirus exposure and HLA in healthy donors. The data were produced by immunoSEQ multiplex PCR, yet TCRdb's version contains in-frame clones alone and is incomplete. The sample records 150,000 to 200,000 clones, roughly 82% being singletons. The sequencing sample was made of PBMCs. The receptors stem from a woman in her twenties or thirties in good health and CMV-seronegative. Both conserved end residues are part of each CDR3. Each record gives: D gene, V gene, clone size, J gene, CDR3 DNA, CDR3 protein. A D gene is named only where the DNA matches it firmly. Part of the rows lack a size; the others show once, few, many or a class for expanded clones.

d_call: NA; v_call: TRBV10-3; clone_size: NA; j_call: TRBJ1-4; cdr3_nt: TGTGCCATCAGTGAGGAGGCACAGGCAGCAACTAATGAAAAACTGTTTTTT; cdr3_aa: CAISEEAQAATNEKLFF
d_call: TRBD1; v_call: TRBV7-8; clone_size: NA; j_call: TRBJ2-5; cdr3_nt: TGTGCCAGCAGCTTAGCAGCCGGACAGGGTCAAGAGACCCAGTACTTC; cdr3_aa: CASSLAAGQGQETQYF
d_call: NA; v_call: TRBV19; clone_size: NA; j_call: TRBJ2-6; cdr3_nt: TGTGCCAGTGGTAGACAGGCAAAGTTTACCCCCTCTGGGGCCAACGTCCTGACTTTC; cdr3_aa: CASGRQAKFTPSGANVLTF
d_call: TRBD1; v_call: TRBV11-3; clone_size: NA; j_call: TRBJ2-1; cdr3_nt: TGTGCCAGCAGCCGCGGACAGGGGGCGAACAATGAGCAGTTCTTC; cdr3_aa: CASSRGQGANNEQFF
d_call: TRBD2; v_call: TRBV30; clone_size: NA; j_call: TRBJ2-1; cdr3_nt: TGTGCCTGGAAGGTACTAGCGGGAGTCAATGAGCAGTTCTTC; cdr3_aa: CAWKVLAGVNEQFF
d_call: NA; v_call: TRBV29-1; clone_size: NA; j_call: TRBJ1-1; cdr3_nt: TGCAGCGTTGAAGAAGGGGCAGGGATCGATGAAGCTTTCTTT; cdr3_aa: CSVEEGAGIDEAFF
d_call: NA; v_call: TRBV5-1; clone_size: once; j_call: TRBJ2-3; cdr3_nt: TGCGCCAGCAGCTTCACTTATAGCACAGATACGCAGTATTTT; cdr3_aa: CASSFTYSTDTQYF
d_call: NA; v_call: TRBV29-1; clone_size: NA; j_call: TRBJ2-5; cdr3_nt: TGCAGCGCAGGAGGGTCTGGAGAGACCCAGTACTTC; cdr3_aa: CSAGGSGETQYF
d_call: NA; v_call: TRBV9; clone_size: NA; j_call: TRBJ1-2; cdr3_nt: TGTGCCAGCAGCGCCGAGCAGGGTCCATTCGACGGCTACACCTTC; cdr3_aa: CASSAEQGPFDGYTF
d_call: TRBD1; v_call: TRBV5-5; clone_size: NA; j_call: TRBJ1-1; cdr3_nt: TGTGCCAGCAGCAGCTGGGGACAGGGGGACACTGAAGCTTTCTTT; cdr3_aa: CASSSWGQGDTEAFF
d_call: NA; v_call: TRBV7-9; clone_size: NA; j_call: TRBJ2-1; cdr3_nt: TGTTCCAGCAGCTTAGCCTTAGGGGGGGCCCTCTACAATGAGCAGTTCTTC; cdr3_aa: CSSSLALGGALYNEQFF
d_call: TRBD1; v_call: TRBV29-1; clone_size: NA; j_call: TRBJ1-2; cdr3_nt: TGCAGCGTTGAAGATCCCGCTAGGACAGGGGGCTATGGCTACACCTTC; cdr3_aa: CSVEDPARTGGYGYTF
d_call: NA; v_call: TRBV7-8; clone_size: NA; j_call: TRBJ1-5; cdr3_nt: TGTGCCAGCAGCTTAGACAGGGAAGATGGCAATCAGCCCCAGCATTTT; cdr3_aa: CASSLDREDGNQPQHF
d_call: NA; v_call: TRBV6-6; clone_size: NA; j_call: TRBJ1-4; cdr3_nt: TGTGCCAGCAGTACGCTGATCGCGGGGGAATGGGAAAAACTGTTTTTT; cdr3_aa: CASSTLIAGEWEKLFF
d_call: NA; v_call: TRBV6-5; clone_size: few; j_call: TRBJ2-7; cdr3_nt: TGTGCCAGCAGTTACTCGAGGCTAGGACTCAGCGAGCAGTACTTC; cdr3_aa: CASSYSRLGLSEQYF
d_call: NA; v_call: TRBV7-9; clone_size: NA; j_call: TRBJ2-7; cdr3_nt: TGTGCCAGCAGCTTAGGTGGCACAGAATACTACGAGCAGTACTTC; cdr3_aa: CASSLGGTEYYEQYF
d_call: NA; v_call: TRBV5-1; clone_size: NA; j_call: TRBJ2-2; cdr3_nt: TGCGCCAGCAGCTTGGATCTGTTCGGGCTGTTTTTT; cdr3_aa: CASSLDLFGLFF
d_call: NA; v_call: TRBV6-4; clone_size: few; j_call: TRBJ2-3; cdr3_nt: TGTGCCAGCAGTGACTTCACAGGAGGGGGCACAGATACGCAGTATTTT; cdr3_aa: CASSDFTGGGTDTQYF
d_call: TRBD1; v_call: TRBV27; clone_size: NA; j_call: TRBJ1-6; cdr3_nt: TGTGCCAGCAGTTGGGCAGGGGGCGTAGGCTCCTATAATTCACCCCTCCACTTT; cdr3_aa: CASSWAGGVGSYNSPLHF
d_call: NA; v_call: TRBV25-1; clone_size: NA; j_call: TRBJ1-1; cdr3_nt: TGTGCCAGCAGTGCCCTGGGGGGGATGAACACTGAAGCTTTCTTT; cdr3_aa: CASSALGGMNTEAFF
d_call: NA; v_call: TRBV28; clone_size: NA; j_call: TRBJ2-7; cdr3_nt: TGTGCCAGCAGTTTCCTCGGGTCTTACGAGCAGTACTTC; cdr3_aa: CASSFLGSYEQYF
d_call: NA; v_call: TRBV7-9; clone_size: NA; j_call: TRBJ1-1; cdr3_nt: TGTGCCAGCAGCCACAGGAACACTGAAGCTTTCTTT; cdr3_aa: CASSHRNTEAFF
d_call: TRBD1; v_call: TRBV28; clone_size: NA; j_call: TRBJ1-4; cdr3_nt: TGTGCCAGCAGTGTACAGGGGCCCGTTGCAACTAATGAAAAACTGTTTTTT; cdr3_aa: CASSVQGPVATNEKLFF
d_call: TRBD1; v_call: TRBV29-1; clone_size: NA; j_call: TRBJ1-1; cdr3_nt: TGCAGCGTTGGGGGACAGTCGGCATGGACTGAAGCTTTCTTT; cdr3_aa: CSVGGQSAWTEAFF
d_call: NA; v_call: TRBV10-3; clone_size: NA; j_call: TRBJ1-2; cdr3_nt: TGTGCCATCAGTGAGTCGGAGACTACCTATGGCTACCCCTTC; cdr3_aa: CAISESETTYGYPF
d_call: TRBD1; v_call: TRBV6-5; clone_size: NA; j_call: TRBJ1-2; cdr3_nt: TGTGCCAGCAGTTACACGGGACAGGGTTATGGCTACACCTTC; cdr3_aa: CASSYTGQGYGYTF
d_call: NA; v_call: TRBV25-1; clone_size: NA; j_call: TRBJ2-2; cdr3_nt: TGTGCCAGCAGTGAATATACTTTGTCGGCCGGGGAGCTGTTTTTT; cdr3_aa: CASSEYTLSAGELFF
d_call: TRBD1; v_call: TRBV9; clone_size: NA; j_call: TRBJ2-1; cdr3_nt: TGTGCCAGCAGCGTTGGGACAGGGGGAATCTTCAATGAGCAGTTCTTC; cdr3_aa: CASSVGTGGIFNEQFF
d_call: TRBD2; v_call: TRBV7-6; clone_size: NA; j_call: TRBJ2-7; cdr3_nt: TGTGCCAGCAGCTTAGGGTGGGCGGGAGAGGGGTACGAGCAGTACTTC; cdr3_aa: CASSLGWAGEGYEQYF
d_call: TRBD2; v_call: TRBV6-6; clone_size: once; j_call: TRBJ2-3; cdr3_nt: TGTGCCAGCAGTTATTCTACTAGCGGCCCAGATACGCAGTATTTT; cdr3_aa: CASSYSTSGPDTQYF
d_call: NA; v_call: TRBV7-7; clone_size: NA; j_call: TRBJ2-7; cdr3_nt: TGTGCCAGCAGCCCCGGGATGACCTACGAGCAGTACTTC; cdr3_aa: CASSPGMTYEQYF
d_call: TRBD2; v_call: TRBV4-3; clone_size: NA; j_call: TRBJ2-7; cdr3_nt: TGCGCCAGCAGCCAAAGAGTGGGACTAGCGGGAAATAATTACGAGCAGTACTTC; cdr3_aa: CASSQRVGLAGNNYEQYF
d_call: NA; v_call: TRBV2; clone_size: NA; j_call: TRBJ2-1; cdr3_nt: TGTGCCAGCAGTGGGCAGGGGTTGGATGAGCAGTTCTTC; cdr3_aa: CASSGQGLDEQFF
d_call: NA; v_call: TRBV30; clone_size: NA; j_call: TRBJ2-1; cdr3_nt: TGTGCCTGGAGTGTACAAGGGGGAAGTGGTGAGCAGTTCTTC; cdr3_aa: CAWSVQGGSGEQFF
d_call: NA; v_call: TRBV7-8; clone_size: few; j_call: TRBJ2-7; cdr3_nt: TGTGCCAGCAGCTTAAAAGCCCGGAGGAACGAGCAGTACTTC; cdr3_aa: CASSLKARRNEQYF
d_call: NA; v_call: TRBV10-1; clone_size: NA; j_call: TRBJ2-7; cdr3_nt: TGCGCCAGCAGTGAGTCACAGGCCCCCCTTTGGAACGAGCAGTACTTC; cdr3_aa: CASSESQAPLWNEQYF
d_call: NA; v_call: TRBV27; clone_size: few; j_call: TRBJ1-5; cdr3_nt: TGTGCCAGCAGTGGTCTGGGTATGGACAGAGTACGGCCCCAGCATTTT; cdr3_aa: CASSGLGMDRVRPQHF
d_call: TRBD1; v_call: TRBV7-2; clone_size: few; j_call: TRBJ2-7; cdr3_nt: TGTGCCAGCAGCTTAAGGCGACAGGGCTACGAGCAGTACTTC; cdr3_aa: CASSLRRQGYEQYF
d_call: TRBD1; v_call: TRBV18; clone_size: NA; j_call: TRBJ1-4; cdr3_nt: TGTGCCAGCTCACCATCTGTTTTATTGGGACAGGGTGATGAAAAACTGTTTTTT; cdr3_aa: CASSPSVLLGQGDEKLFF
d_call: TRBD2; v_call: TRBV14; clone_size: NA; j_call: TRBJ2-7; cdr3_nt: TGTGCCAGCAGCCAAGTCCCAGCGGGAGTTAGGGAGCAGTACTTC; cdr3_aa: CASSQVPAGVREQYF
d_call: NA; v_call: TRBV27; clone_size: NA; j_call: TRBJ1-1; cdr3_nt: TGTGCCAGCAGTTTTCGGGGGTCGGGGACTGAAGCTTTCTTT; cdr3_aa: CASSFRGSGTEAFF
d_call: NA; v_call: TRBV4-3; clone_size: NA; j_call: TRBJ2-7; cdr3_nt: TGCGCCAGCAGCCAGTACTATCAGGGAATCTACGAGCAGTACTTC; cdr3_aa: CASSQYYQGIYEQYF
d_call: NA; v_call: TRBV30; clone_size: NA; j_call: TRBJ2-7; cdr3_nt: TGTGCCTGGAAACACAGCTCGTTTTACGAGCAGTACTTC; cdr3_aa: CAWKHSSFYEQYF
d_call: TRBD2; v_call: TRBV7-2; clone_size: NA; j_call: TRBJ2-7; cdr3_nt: TGTGCCAGCAGCTTAGCTCTAGCGGGAGTCTACGAGCAGTACTTC; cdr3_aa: CASSLALAGVYEQYF